This TCR beta chain was sequenced for a study of CD8 T cells in Susac syndrome. CD8+ and CD4+ blood T cells underwent TCR beta sequencing. It was with random hexamers that 0.5 to 1 ug RNA was reverse transcribed. A single record per CDR3 protein comes from TCRdb applying MiXCR to the immunoSEQ multiplex PCR reads. Here the sample spans about 82,000 distinct CDR3 sequences, about 96% being singletons. V shed 4 bases and J shed 5 bases, with 10 bases lying between them. The CDR3 contains 13 residues. In germline, CDR1 is LGHNA, CDR2 YSLEER. This sequence originates from a human donor with Susac syndrome. The chain employs TRBV4-3 and TRBJ2-3; the D gene is possibly TRBD1 (7 bases). Input material: CD8+ T cells from PBMCs. DNA of the CDR3: TGCGCCAGCAGCCGCGGGGACAGAGATACGCAGTATTTT. Translated: CASSRGDRDTQYF.